The rows below give T cell receptor beta chains drawn from one sample of a study of blood T cells in healthy people across ages. MiXCR, run by TCRdb on the 5' RACE reads, gives a single entry per CDR3 protein. The sample comprises over 1,500,000 distinct CDR3 sequences, about 39% of which are singletons, and more than 20% rests with the top ten. Input material: blood. The receptors were gathered from a human donor in good health. The CDR3 runs from the conserved cysteine through the conserved F or W. The order of the fields is CDR3 protein, CDR3 DNA, clone size, J gene, CDR3 length, D gene, V gene. A D gene is named only where the DNA matches it firmly. Clone sizes are given selectively: once, few, many, or a class where the clone is expanded.

CDR3: CASSLVGGYTEQFF
DNA: TGTGCCAGCAGCTTAGTAGGGGGCTACACTGAGCAGTTCTTC
size: -
J: TRBJ2-1
length: 14
D: TRBD1
V: TRBV7-9

CDR3: CASSQTGRETQYF
DNA: TGCGCCAGCAGCCAGACGGGACGGGAGACCCAGTACTTC
size: many
J: TRBJ2-5
length: 13
D: -
V: TRBV4-3

CDR3: CANSLKIRGRNYGYTF
DNA: TGTGCCAACAGTTTAAAAATCCGGGGCAGGAACTATGGCTACACCTTC
size: -
J: TRBJ1-2
length: 16
D: -
V: TRBV28

CDR3: CASSAPGGYGYTF
DNA: TGTGCCAGCAGTGCCCCGGGAGGCTATGGCTACACCTTC
size: -
J: TRBJ1-2
length: 13
D: -
V: TRBV12-3/TRBV12-4

CDR3: CSVKGSGDTQYF
DNA: TGCAGCGTCAAAGGCTCCGGGGATACGCAGTATTTT
size: -
J: TRBJ2-3
length: 12
D: -
V: TRBV29-1

CDR3: CASSQRQGYQPQHF
DNA: TGTGCCAGCAGCCAACGACAGGGGTATCAGCCCCAGCATTTT
size: -
J: TRBJ1-5
length: 14
D: TRBD1
V: TRBV3-1

CDR3: CASSEARGLTDTQYF
DNA: TGTGCCAGCAGTGAAGCGCGGGGGTTAACAGATACGCAGTATTTT
size: -
J: TRBJ2-3
length: 15
D: TRBD2
V: TRBV2

CDR3: CASSSASGRHNEQFF
DNA: TGTGCCAGCAGCTCCGCTAGCGGGAGACACAATGAGCAGTTCTTC
size: few
J: TRBJ2-1
length: 15
D: TRBD2
V: TRBV7-3

CDR3: CASSSIDRDNEQFF
DNA: TGTGCCAGCAGCTCTATCGACAGGGACAATGAGCAGTTCTTC
size: -
J: TRBJ2-1
length: 14
D: TRBD1
V: TRBV6-5

CDR3: CASSFPENTEAFF
DNA: TGTGCCAGCAGCTTTCCAGAGAACACTGAAGCTTTCTTT
size: -
J: TRBJ1-1
length: 13
D: -
V: TRBV7-2

CDR3: CASCPRGTSTDTQYF
DNA: TGTGCCAGCTGCCCCCGAGGAACTAGCACAGATACGCAGTATTTT
size: -
J: TRBJ2-3
length: 15
D: -
V: TRBV12-3/TRBV12-4

CDR3: CASSPGVAYEQYF
DNA: TGTGCCAGCAGTCCAGGGGTGGCCTACGAGCAGTACTTC
size: many
J: TRBJ2-7
length: 13
D: -
V: TRBV18

CDR3: CASSYLYSYNEQFF
DNA: TGTGCCAGCAGTTATCTATACTCCTACAATGAGCAGTTCTTC
size: few
J: TRBJ2-1
length: 14
D: -
V: TRBV6-6

CDR3: CASSLVFGSQYGYTF
DNA: TGCGCCAGCAGCTTGGTCTTCGGATCCCAATATGGCTACACCTTC
size: -
J: TRBJ1-2
length: 15
D: -
V: TRBV5-1

CDR3: CSARVSLVEEQFF
DNA: TGCAGTGCTAGAGTTTCTCTCGTCGAGGAGCAGTTCTTC
size: -
J: TRBJ2-1
length: 13
D: -
V: TRBV20-1

CDR3: CASRAHTYQPQHF
DNA: TGTGCCAGCAGAGCCCATACATATCAGCCCCAGCATTTT
size: -
J: TRBJ1-5
length: 13
D: -
V: TRBV12-3/TRBV12-4

CDR3: CASSSRQGHRSPLHF
DNA: TGCGCCAGCAGCTCCCGACAGGGGCACAGGTCACCCCTCCACTTT
size: few
J: TRBJ1-6
length: 15
D: TRBD1
V: TRBV4-3

CDR3: CSAREAVSYEQYF
DNA: TGCAGTGCTAGAGAGGCAGTCTCCTACGAGCAGTACTTC
size: many
J: TRBJ2-7
length: 13
D: -
V: TRBV20-1

CDR3: CSVLNRGQGDEQYF
DNA: TGCAGTGTCCTGAACCGGGGACAGGGGGACGAGCAGTACTTC
size: -
J: TRBJ2-7
length: 14
D: TRBD1
V: TRBV20-1

CDR3: CASSPVEGEANVLTF
DNA: TGTGCCAGCAGCCCCGTCGAGGGGGAGGCCAACGTCCTGACTTTC
size: few
J: TRBJ2-6
length: 15
D: -
V: TRBV7-6

CDR3: CASSPRTGVNYGYTF
DNA: TGTGCCAGCAGCCCTAGGACAGGGGTAAACTATGGCTACACCTTC
size: -
J: TRBJ1-2
length: 15
D: TRBD1
V: TRBV6-6

CDR3: CSNSGDTEAFF
DNA: TGCAGCAATTCGGGGGACACTGAAGCTTTCTTT
size: few
J: TRBJ1-1
length: 11
D: -
V: TRBV29-1

CDR3: CASSQDRSGLQETPYF
DNA: TGCGCCAGCAGCCAAGATCGCTCGGGACTACAAGAGACCCCGTACTTC
size: -
J: TRBJ2-5
length: 16
D: TRBD2
V: TRBV4-1

CDR3: CASSHSPGRANVLTF
DNA: TGTGCCAGCAGCCACTCCCCAGGGAGGGCCAACGTCCTGACTTTC
size: -
J: TRBJ2-6
length: 15
D: -
V: TRBV3-1

CDR3: CASSLLGTSRANEQFF
DNA: TGTGCCAGCAGTCTACTTGGGACTAGCAGGGCCAATGAGCAGTTCTTC
size: few
J: TRBJ2-1
length: 16
D: TRBD2
V: TRBV11-1

CDR3: CASSLRQVGEQYF
DNA: TGTGCCAGCAGCCTACGACAGGTGGGGGAGCAGTACTTC
size: -
J: TRBJ2-7
length: 13
D: -
V: TRBV9

CDR3: CSVPGQAFF
DNA: TGCAGCGTTCCAGGGCAAGCTTTCTTT
size: once
J: TRBJ1-1
length: 9
D: -
V: TRBV29-1

CDR3: CASGTGGEQYF
DNA: TGTGCCAGTGGGACAGGAGGCGAGCAGTACTTC
size: many
J: TRBJ2-7
length: 11
D: TRBD1
V: TRBV6-1

CDR3: CASSPRGDRAYSSGGYTF
DNA: TGTGCCAGCAGCCCTAGAGGGGACAGAGCCTACTCGTCGGGAGGCTACACCTTC
size: -
J: TRBJ1-2
length: 18
D: TRBD1
V: TRBV12-3/TRBV12-4

CDR3: CASNGQGSEKLFF
DNA: TGTGCCAGCAACGGACAGGGGAGCGAAAAACTGTTTTTT
size: -
J: TRBJ1-4
length: 13
D: TRBD1
V: TRBV12-3/TRBV12-4

CDR3: CSVVGQAYEQYF
DNA: TGCAGCGTTGTGGGTCAGGCCTACGAGCAGTACTTC
size: many
J: TRBJ2-7
length: 12
D: -
V: TRBV29-1

CDR3: CASSPGDSGQSHQETQYF
DNA: TGTGCCAGCAGTCCCGGGGACTCGGGACAGTCCCACCAAGAGACCCAGTACTTC
size: once
J: TRBJ2-5
length: 18
D: -
V: TRBV28